A single T cell receptor beta chain is shown here with its context. Original data processing: For nucleated cells, counts were estimated from reference gene primer amplification. Data came from immunoSEQ multiplex PCR; TCRdb stores just in-frame clones and leaves some out. Clone size and the V and J calls come from that table; the DNA yielded D and trimming. The sample includes 110,000 to 150,000 clones, approximately 90% of them seen just once. This sample was included in a study of blood T cell repertoires in COVID-19. Background on the study: The analysed material was cDNA or gDNA that came from T cells, B-cell-depleted T cells, or PBMCs.

Those who participated ranged in age from roughly 18 to 100 years and resided in 20 to 25 US areas. Sample: PBMCs or T cells enriched from blood (not recorded which). The sequence was obtained from a man aged 50 to 60 who had recovered from COVID-19.

The CDR3 DNA reads TGTGCCAGCAGTTTCGACGGGTATCAGCCCCAGCATTTT. This gives the protein CASSFDGYQPQHF. This chain joins TRBV12-3 or TRBV12-4 and TRBJ1-5; D gene unclear. The CDR3 consists of 13 residues. Trimming removed 3 bases from V and 5 bases from J, with 8 bases in between.